This record looks at one T cell receptor beta chain sequence and its context. The method was immunoSEQ multiplex PCR; TCRdb's version includes in-frame clones alone and lacks a portion of them. The table has fewer than 70,000 clones, 78% seen once. These data come from a study of blood T cell repertoires in COVID-19. Source material: peripheral blood. The clonotype comes from a human donor in a cohort sampled during active COVID-19.

For the CDR3, the DNA is TGTGCCAGCAGTTTCTCGCAGCGTTCGGATACGCAGTATTTT. Its translation is CASSFSQRSDTQYF. V gene TRBV27 combines with J gene TRBJ2-3, with no clear D. Germline loops: CDR1 MNHEY, CDR2 SMNVEV (reference sequence). The V and J ends lost 3 bases and 6 bases respectively, with 13 bases between them. The CDR3 runs 14 residues.